The subject of this entry is one TCR beta chain. This record belongs to a study of blood T cell repertoires in COVID-19. At the level of the study: Samples came from the United States, Italy and Spain, spanning acute and convalescent COVID-19. PBMCs, B-cell-depleted T cells, or T cells were the source of the cDNA or gDNA that made up the material.

Per the original data handling: Reference gene primer amplification yielded estimated nucleated cell counts. This table comes from immunoSEQ multiplex PCR, and its TCRdb copy is limited to in-frame clones, with some not included. V, J and clone size are those of that table, while D and trimming were read from the DNA. This repertoire shows around 250,000 clones, 82% found once; its top ten account for 3% to 4%. Losses at the gene ends were 8 bases for V and 3 bases for J; bases not matched to a gene: 7. The germline gives CDR1 SGHTA, CDR2 FQGNSA. This CDR3 is 15 amino acids long. The chain links TRBV7-2 to TRBJ2-7; 13 bases are shared with TRBD2. The TCR comes from a young woman with acute or convalescent COVID-19. Sequencing was carried out using peripheral blood. The chain's CDR3 is CASGSRTSGSYEQYF. CDR3 DNA: TGTGCCAGCGGGTCTAGGACTAGCGGGAGCTACGAGCAGTACTTC.